This T cell receptor beta chain was sequenced during a study of T cells in Graves' hyperthyroidism and ophthalmopathy (dated by TCRdb to between 2018 and 2020). Notes on the research overall: Peripheral blood samples were taken at initial diagnosis, before any treatment was given. A discovery cohort of about a hundred patients, 43 with Graves' ophthalmopathy and about 58 with stable Graves' hyperthyroidism, was used to find distinguishing TCR V-J signatures. Prospective prediction of ophthalmopathy was tested in an independent validation cohort consisting of 18 hyperthyroidism patients and around 16 patients who later progressed to ophthalmopathy. The roughly 100 discovery patients were divided at random into training and test sets in a 7:3 ratio. Thyroid tissue and blood T-cell repertoires from six or seven Graves' hyperthyroidism patients were also compared in the study. Once sampling was done, hyperthyroidism patients were given methimazole at a starting dose of 30 mg daily, whereas ophthalmopathy patients were given high-dose intravenous methylprednisolone. The paper reports TCR Vbeta CDR3 sequencing of some 140 peripheral blood samples: approximately 41 ophthalmopathy, 70 to 85 hyperthyroidism and some 17 progressor patients. What the work shows at the level of the full study, not this receptor alone: During validation, the model predicted progression to ophthalmopathy a median of about 6.5 months ahead of onset, with roughly 65% sensitivity and 72% to 80% specificity. Most expanded thyroid clonotypes (frequency above 0.001) were also found in blood, which suggests that blood repertoires may mirror thyroid immune responses. No statistical method was used to set the sample size in advance, and investigators knew the group allocation. In cross-validation, a model built on a 13 V-J signature told ophthalmopathy apart from stable hyperthyroidism with about 90% sensitivity and roughly 81% specificity, and in testing the same model reached 80%/75%.

This clonotype has a handful of counts. Its target antigen remains unknown. Nothing much larger sits one base from this clone, and base qualities are not available. Hyperthyroidism patients were aged 18 to 65 years and newly diagnosed, with disease duration of less than 2 months. Patients with uncontrolled infections, other autoimmune diseases, pregnancy or lactation were excluded. Diagnoses were established on the basis of clinical symptoms, serum thyroxine and TRAb, thyroid ultrasound, and orbital computed tomography. Blood from progressor patients was collected at the time of first diagnosis with hyperthyroidism, before any ophthalmopathy symptoms had appeared. Ficoll-Paque density gradient centrifugation was used to isolate PBMCs from around 10 ml of fresh peripheral blood. Patients classed as progressors first received a Graves' hyperthyroidism diagnosis and then went on to develop ophthalmopathy during follow-up. Total RNA was extracted using Trizol reagent, and RNA quality was assessed on an Agilent 2100 Bioanalyzer.

TCR beta CDR3 regions were amplified from RNA transcripts. For the first round of RT-PCR on the TCR CDR3, the HTBI primer set was used together with the Qiagen OneStep RT-PCR kit. Libraries were constructed in a second round of multiplex PCR, after which size selection and purification were performed. Sequencing of the libraries was done on an Illumina HiSeq2000 using paired-end 100 bp reads. The paper's data handling went like this. SOAPnuke was used to process the raw data, with reads discarded if the reads contained adapters or uncalled bases, had a mean Phred below 15, or lacked an exact constant-primer or identifier match. COPE v1.2.5 was used to merge high-quality paired reads, and clonotypes were defined as unique nucleotide sequences. Clonotypes were aligned to IMGT TRBV, TRBD and TRBJ reference segments using MiTCR v1.1. Analysis was restricted to V-J combinations with a frequency above 0.0001, which covered 99.2% of repertoires. A TCS score was defined as the ratio of F50 (clonal expansion) to E x V (chaos), with BLOSUM62-based TCRdist applied between CDR3 peptides within each V-J. Welch's t-statistics and random forest reduced 500 to 550 V-J features to 13, which were used in a naive Bayes classifier (R e1071). TCRdb reprocessed the public reads (quality trimming at Q25 with fastp, clone calling with MiXCR) and kept in-frame beta chains. All rows with the same CDR3 protein become a single entry with the most common DNA and genes. For this entry, the V and J calls and clone size follow TCRdb and not the study's own pipeline. The sample yields under 300,000 distinct CDR3 sequences; over 12% were counted once. The ten largest clones add up to around 30% of the sample.

From the germline V gene, CDR1 is MGHRA and CDR2 is YSYEKL. Deletion took 2 bases off V and 6 bases off J, with a span of 20 bases between the germline ends. The cysteine opens and the phenylalanine closes a CDR3 of 17 amino acids. Just CDR3 DNA is preserved here, 51 bases in frame from base 1. Sequencing was carried out using blood. The rearrangement combines TRBV4-1 with TRBJ1-5, and perhaps TRBD1 as D gene, on 5 matching bases. The TCR sequence derives from a woman in her fifties or sixties with Graves' hyperthyroidism that later progressed to Graves' ophthalmopathy. CDR3 reads: CASSQRFETAEFQPQHF. DNA sequence: TGCGCCAGCAGCCAAAGGTTCGAGACAGCAGAATTTCAGCCCCAGCATTTT.